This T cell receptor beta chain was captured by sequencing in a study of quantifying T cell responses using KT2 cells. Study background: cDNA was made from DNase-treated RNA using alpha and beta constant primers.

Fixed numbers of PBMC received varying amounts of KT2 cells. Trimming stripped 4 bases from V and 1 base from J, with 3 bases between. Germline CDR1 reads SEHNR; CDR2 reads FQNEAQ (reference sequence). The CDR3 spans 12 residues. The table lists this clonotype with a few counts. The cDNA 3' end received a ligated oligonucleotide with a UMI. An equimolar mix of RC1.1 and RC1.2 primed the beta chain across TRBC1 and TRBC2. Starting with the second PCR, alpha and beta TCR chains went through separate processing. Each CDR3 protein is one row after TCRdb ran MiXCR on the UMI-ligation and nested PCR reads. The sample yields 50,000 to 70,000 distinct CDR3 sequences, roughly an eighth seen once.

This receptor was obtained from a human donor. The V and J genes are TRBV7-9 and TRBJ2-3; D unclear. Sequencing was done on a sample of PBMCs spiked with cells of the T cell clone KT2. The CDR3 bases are TGTGCCAGCAGCTCAGGCACAGATACGCAGTATTTT. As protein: CASSSGTDTQYF.